The present T cell receptor (beta chain) was sequenced within a study of cytomegalovirus exposure and HLA in healthy donors. Overall study context: HLA-typed donors were the source of approximately 88 million unique TCRs, which an early data release held. General study findings and limits: Later analysis suggested links between common viral pathogens and several top significant clusters.

Amplification used 60 Vbeta primers and 13 Jbeta primers. Sequencing used immunoSEQ multiplex PCR; TCRdb keeps in-frame clones, though not all of them. In the table there are some 200,000 clones, 83% of which are singletons. Deletions cut 5 bases from V and 6 bases from J, with 14 bases between. Per the germline V gene, CDR1 is SGHTA and CDR2 is FQGNSA. CDR3 length equals 15 residues. A note on this clone: Its antigen is not identified.

The sequenced material came from PBMCs. The rearrangement joins TRBV7-2 to TRBJ1-6, with D possibly TRBD1 on 5 matching bases. This sequence was found in a man aged 45-65 years in good health and CMV-seronegative. The DNA for the CDR3 is TGTGCCAGCAGCGTTCGGGGGGGGACTAATTCACCCCTCCACTTT. It encodes CASSVRGGTNSPLHF.